This is a list of T cell receptor beta chains from one sample in a study of blood T cell repertoires in COVID-19. TCRdb's copy holds only in-frame clones and misses some; the assay was immunoSEQ multiplex PCR. This table holds tens of thousands of clones, about nine tenths found once. The material sequenced was peripheral blood. The origin of the receptors is a woman of 80 years or more with active COVID-19. Both conserved end residues are part of each CDR3. Each record gives: J gene, V gene, CDR3 protein.

TRBJ2-2 | TRBV7-6 | CASSIWTSGFTTGELFF
TRBJ2-7 | TRBV7-2 | CASSLRTGREQYF
TRBJ2-7 | TRBV9 | CASSSGRTSGTSYEQYF
TRBJ2-7 | TRBV14 | CASSLRDRGYEQYF
TRBJ2-7 | TRBV7-8 | CASILAGSYEQYF
TRBJ2-3 | TRBV15 | CATSRYLAGEVTDTQYF
TRBJ2-5 | TRBV5-1 | CASRKRDREETQYF
TRBJ2-2 | TRBV11-3 | CASSSGQGYTGELFF
TRBJ2-7 | TRBV27 | CASRTSGRGEQYF
TRBJ2-2 | TRBV7-3 | CASSLSGGSAGELFF
TRBJ2-7 | TRBV4-1 | CASSRGLAGGYEQYF
TRBJ2-7 | TRBV7-2 | CASSTARGSGSYEQYF
TRBJ1-5 | TRBV28 | CASSSFRGGNQPQHF
TRBJ1-1 | TRBV2 | CASSLKDRDGTEAFF
TRBJ2-3 | TRBV5-4 | CASSPGGSSTDTQYF
TRBJ2-7 | TRBV10-3 | CAIRSGQGVHEQYF
TRBJ2-1 | TRBV30 | CAWLTTSGRVNEQFF
TRBJ2-7 | TRBV27 | CASSSLSYEQYF
TRBJ2-7 | TRBV6-6 | CASSPSPSGRAAEQYF
TRBJ2-6 | TRBV6-6 | CASGQSGTGANVLTF
TRBJ2-1 | TRBV5-4 | CASSLGGTSGYNEQFF
TRBJ2-1 | TRBV27 | CASKLLAGGNEQFF
TRBJ1-1 | TRBV3-1/TRBV3-2 | CASSQVSVTEAFF
TRBJ2-2 | TRBV28 | CASRARTGATGELFF
TRBJ2-1 | TRBV4-3 | CASSQDGGLEQFF
TRBJ1-5 | TRBV6-5 | CASAGDNQPQHF
TRBJ2-1 | TRBV5-4 | CASSLELNNEQFF
TRBJ2-5 | TRBV6-5 | CASSYDFRGGETQYF
TRBJ2-5 | TRBV15 | CATSRLSPGGLETQYF
TRBJ1-5 | TRBV2 | CASSEANRAGQPQHF
TRBJ1-2 | TRBV12-3/TRBV12-4 | CASSLGGSYTF
TRBJ2-1 | TRBV12-5 | CASGGGSGRANEQFF
TRBJ2-3 | TRBV7-9 | CASSSLDTQYF
TRBJ1-2 | TRBV6-2/TRBV6-3 | CASSYRRTGGGYGYTF
TRBJ2-7 | TRBV3-1/TRBV3-2 | CASSQRTSGGYEQYF
TRBJ2-6 | TRBV21-1 | CASTKRSGANVLTF
TRBJ2-1 | TRBV20-1 | CSASGHGSGNEQFF
TRBJ1-1 | TRBV15 | CATSSLVGSGAFF
TRBJ2-1 | TRBV19 | CASSIVGRAGEQFF
TRBJ2-1 | TRBV10-3 | CAINPGLAMGNEQFF